The next 2 T cell receptor beta chains were all read from a single sample in a study of CD8 T cells in ankylosing spondylitis. TCRdb processed the 5' RACE reads anew with MiXCR; each CDR3 protein has one entry. The top ten hold about 1% of the sample, which has around 300,000 distinct CDR3 sequences, about 15% seen once. Sequencing was performed on blood, either unsorted or a sorted T cell fraction (not recorded which). Receptors originate from a male donor with ankylosing spondylitis or in good health (not recorded which).

The rearrangement uses TRBV20-1 and TRBJ2-3; the D gene is possibly TRBD2 (5 bases). In germline, CDR1 is DFQATT, CDR2 SNEGSKA (reference sequence). This CDR3 has 14 amino acids. V lost 5 bases, J lost 3 bases, and 15 bases lay in between. The CDR3 nucleotides are TGCAGTGCTGTCGATACTAGAGGTACAGATACGCAGTATTTT. This sequence encodes CSAVDTRGTDTQYF.

This clonotype was picked up a small number of times. CDR3 region: CASSHERDKTDTQYF. CDR3 coding DNA: TGTGCCAGCAGCCATGAGCGGGATAAGACAGATACGCAGTATTTT. The gene calls are TRBV5-5 and TRBJ2-3, with TRBD2 matching 7 bases. There are 15 residues in the CDR3. CDR1 SGHKS and CDR2 YYEKEE come from the germline V gene (reference sequence). The J segment lost 3 bases and the V segment lost 4 bases, leaving 8 bases of the junction unmatched.